This T cell receptor beta chain was recovered during a study of CD8 T cells in Susac syndrome. Trimming shortened V by 1 base and J by 5 bases, and 8 bases separated the two germline ends. This CDR3 is 13 amino acids long. The germline V gene has CDR1 MNHEY and CDR2 SMNVEV (reference sequence). An amount of RNA that ranged from roughly 0.5 to 1 ug was reverse transcribed with random hexamers. Each CDR3 protein is one row after TCRdb ran MiXCR on the immunoSEQ multiplex PCR reads. The sample has roughly 75,000 distinct CDR3 sequences; 90% to 95% are singletons. From blood CD8+ and CD4+ T cells, the TCR beta chain was sequenced.

The clonotype originates from a human donor with Susac syndrome. Sequencing used CD4+ T cells from PBMCs. The chain couples TRBV27 to TRBJ2-5, with D perhaps given as TRBD1 or TRBD2 (5 bases each). The CDR3 loop is CASSLLGTETQYF. For the CDR3, the DNA is TGTGCCAGCAGTTTATTGGGGACGGAGACCCAGTACTTC.